This TCR beta chain was captured in a study of T-cell reconstitution after alpha-beta-depleted transplantation in children. Study conclusions and caveats: TCRbeta diversity was high at day 60 in some patients (a result of surviving recipient T cells and thymic progenitors). By about two months after transplant, alpha-beta T cells reportedly arose from several hundred graft clones that had expanded.

Ten or more counts support this clonotype. Its target is not known. Researchers prepared the TCRbeta library using unique molecular identifiers, the study reports. TCRdb recomputed calls from the PCR reads with MiXCR, one row per CDR3 protein. The repertoire holds about 110,000 distinct CDR3 sequences, with almost 6.5% as singletons. The CDR3 covers 13 residues. V was trimmed by 3 bases and J by 7 bases, leaving 11 bases between them. Germline V gene sequence: CDR1 MDHEN, CDR2 SYDVKM. The chain carries TRBV28 and TRBJ2-3; weak D call: TRBD2 (5 bases). The sequencing here drew on PBMCs, mostly from graft donor cells, taken 360 days after TCRalphabeta/CD19-depleted stem cell transplant. The sequence was collected from a male patient between 2 and 9 years old who had a stem cell transplant for acute lymphoblastic leukemia, so the T cells may come from the graft donor. CDR3 nucleotide sequence: TGTGCCAGCAGTTTTCCGGGGTCGAATACGCAGTATTTT. It encodes CASSFPGSNTQYF.